This T cell receptor (beta chain) was profiled in a study of technical replicates of blood from a handful of donors. Germline V gives CDR1 WNHNN, CDR2 SYGVQD (reference sequence). The CDR3 sequence is 15 residues long. V shed 3 bases and J 8 bases; nucleotides not matched to a gene: 12. The repertoire was sequenced with immunoSEQ multiplex PCR; TCRdb's copy has only in-frame clones and lacks some. Among 45,000 to 55,000 clones, 94% were seen once, and the ten largest hold approximately 0.22%. The sequenced material came from T cells isolated from PBMCs. This sequence originates from a human donor in good health. The chain uses TRBV10-1 and TRBJ1-2, with 7 bases that match TRBD1. The CDR3 loop is CASSERVQGGSGYTF. DNA for the CDR3: TGCGCCAGCAGTGAACGTGTTCAAGGGGGCTCGGGCTACACCTTC.